These 16 T cell receptor beta chains were sequenced from one sample in a study of cytomegalovirus exposure and HLA in healthy donors. It was with 60 Vbeta and 13 Jbeta primers that the PCR ran. The method was immunoSEQ multiplex PCR; TCRdb's version includes in-frame clones alone and lacks a portion of them. The table lists around 160,000 clones, over 70% of them singletons. Specimen: PBMCs. These receptors all stem from a woman between 18 and 29 years old in good health and CMV-seronegative.

The genes are TRBV5-1 and TRBJ2-7, with D possibly TRBD2 on 7 matching bases. Germline CDR1 is SGHRS and CDR2 is YFSETQ. V was shortened by 4 bases and J by 4 bases, with 18 bases between the two germline ends. The CDR3 extends over 15 amino acids. The CDR3 bases are TGCGCCAGCAGCCCCGCAAGGGGGGGGCTTTACGAGCAGTACTTC. It yields the protein CASSPARGGLYEQYF. The full variable domain, its missing parts supplied by reference TRBV5-1 and TRBJ2-7, is KAGVTQTPRYLIKTRGQQVTLSCSPISGHRSVSWYQQTPGQGLQFLFEYFSETQRNKGNFPGRFSGRQFSNSRSEMNVSTLELGDSALYLCASSPARGGLYEQYFGPGTRLTVT.

J is TRBJ1-1 and V is TRBV4-2, with 10 bases aligning to TRBD1. Germline CDR1 reads LGHNA; CDR2 reads YNFKEQ. With 6 bases clipped from V and 3 bases from J, the junction kept 7 bases outside the gene matches. The CDR3 runs 15 residues. The CDR3 is CASSPRDRGDTEAFF. The CDR3 nucleotides read TGTGCCAGCAGTCCCCGGGACAGGGGAGACACTGAAGCTTTCTTT.

The chain employs TRBV4-1 and TRBJ2-3, with D hard to call. Germline lookup yields CDR1 MGHRA and CDR2 YSYEKL. The CDR3 contains 14 residues. Trimming left V 1 base short and J 3 bases short, with 8 bases between. The DNA for the CDR3 is TGCGCCAGCAGCCAAGCCAGGTGGACAGATACGCAGTATTTT. Protein: CASSQARWTDTQYF.

This CDR3 reads CASQGNTGELFF. The CDR3 DNA reads as TGTGCTAGTCAGGGGAACACCGGGGAGCTGTTTTTT. The chain combines TRBV12-5 with TRBJ2-2, with a tentative D call TRBD1 (5 bases). CDR1 LGHNT and CDR2 FRNRAP come from the germline V gene. This CDR3 is built from 12 residues. The V end was cut by 8 bases, the J end by 1 base, with 5 bases between. The complete variable domain, with remaining parts taken from reference TRBV12-5 and TRBJ2-2, reads DARVTQTPRHKVTEMGQEVTMRCQPILGHNTVFWYRQTMMQGLELLAYFRNRAPLDDSGMPKDRFSAEMPDATLATLKIQPSEPRDSAVYFCASQGNTGELFFGEGSRLTVL.

The chain combines TRBV30 with TRBJ2-2; TRBD2 matches 7 bases. With 3 bases clipped from V and 7 bases from J, the junction kept 11 bases outside the gene matches. The CDR3 is 15 residues long. The V gene's germline CDR1 is GTSNPN and CDR2 SVGIG (reference sequence). DNA of the CDR3: TGTGCCTGGAGGGGAGGACGGGGGAGGGTCGGGGAGCTGTTTTTT. Encoded protein: CAWRGGRGRVGELFF.

This clone was recorded only once. This chain joins TRBV19 and TRBJ2-1; D perhaps matches TRBD1 (6 bases). The germline V gene encodes CDR1 LNHDA and CDR2 SQIVND (reference sequence). The CDR3 runs 12 residues. The V gene lost 9 bases and the J gene lost 9 bases, with 15 bases spanning the gap. The CDR3 coding sequence is TGTGCCAGCTCGGTCAGGGGCGGTGAGCAGTTCTTC. Translating gives CASSVRGGEQFF.

The chain recombines TRBV6-5 with TRBJ1-2; possibly TRBD1 for D (6 bases). The germline V and J ends were trimmed by 2 bases and 4 bases, with 17 bases remaining between them. Germline lookup yields CDR1 MNHEY and CDR2 SVGAGI. This CDR3 has 16 amino acids. CDR3 in amino acids: CASSYGVGQSIYGYTF. DNA for the CDR3: TGTGCCAGCAGTTACGGGGTTGGACAGTCGATCTATGGCTACACCTTC.

V is TRBV5-1 and J is TRBJ2-1; the match to TRBD1 covers 10 bases. Germline V lookup: CDR1 SGHRS, CDR2 YFSETQ. V lost 3 bases and J lost 10; bases outside the gene matches: 10. CDR3 length: 15 amino acids. The CDR3: CASSSRDRGLREQFF. CDR3 in DNA: TGCGCCAGCAGCTCCCGGGACAGGGGTCTCCGCGAGCAGTTCTTC.

The chain links TRBV5-1 to TRBJ2-3; 12 bases are a match to TRBD2. The CDR3 extends over 17 amino acids. In germline, CDR1 is SGHRS, CDR2 YFSETQ. The junction had 7 bases not matched to a gene; V was cut back by 3 bases and J by 2 bases. CDR3 loop: CASSWKTSGGITDTQYF. The CDR3, as DNA: TGCGCCAGCAGCTGGAAGACTAGCGGGGGAATCACAGATACGCAGTATTTT.

The chain carries TRBV9 and TRBJ1-1; D unclear. CDR1 and CDR2 (germline): SGDLS, YYNGEE. V shed 4 bases and J shed 1 base, with 8 bases lying between them. The CDR3 runs to 13 residues. The CDR3 sequence is CASSTQQNTEAFF. CDR3 bases: TGTGCCAGCAGCACCCAACAGAACACTGAAGCTTTCTTT.

The chain joins TRBV18 to TRBJ2-1; 10 bases map to TRBD2. The CDR3 runs 19 residues. Germline trimming cut 1 base from V and 0 bases from J; bases unmatched to any gene: 9. CDR1 and CDR2 (germline): KGHSH, LQKENI. The CDR3 sequence is CASSPLPSGGRSSYNEQFF. The CDR3 DNA sequence: TGTGCCAGCTCACCACTCCCTAGCGGGGGCCGCAGCTCCTACAATGAGCAGTTCTTC.

The CDR3 region is CAWSVQGYGYTF. CDR3 in DNA: TGTGCCTGGAGTGTACAGGGCTATGGCTACACCTTC. The chain employs TRBV30 and TRBJ1-2, with D possibly matching TRBD1 (6 bases). The CDR3 has 12 residues. Between the trimmed V and J ends, which lost 0 bases and 4 bases, there was a span of 6 bases. CDR1 GTSNPN and CDR2 SVGIG come from the germline V gene (reference sequence).

The chain is built from TRBV6-6 and TRBJ2-5; 11 positions match TRBD2. This CDR3 spans 16 amino acids. Germline CDR1 MNHNY, CDR2 SVGAGI (reference sequence). V trimming: 2 bases; J trimming: 1 base; junction bases outside the gene matches: 3. The CDR3 spells CASSYPSGGSQETQYF. The DNA for the CDR3 is TGTGCCAGCAGTTACCCTAGCGGGGGGTCCCAAGAGACCCAGTACTTC.

The CDR3 sequence is CASSQEQQTGLGGYTF. The CDR3, as DNA: TGCGCCAGCAGCCAAGAACAGCAGACAGGGTTGGGTGGCTACACCTTC. The rearrangement links TRBV5-1 to TRBJ1-2; 7 nucleotides agree with TRBD1. This CDR3 has 16 amino acids. Trimming cost V 4 bases and J 7 bases; bases outside gene matches: 16. Germline loops: CDR1 SGHRS, CDR2 YFSETQ.

The rearrangement joins TRBV30 to TRBJ1-6, with a weak D call TRBD1 (6 bases). The CDR3 is 14 residues long. Germline V lookup: CDR1 GTSNPN, CDR2 SVGIG (reference sequence). V was trimmed by 3 bases and J by 9 bases, leaving 15 bases between them. The CDR3 region has the DNA TGTGCCTGGAGCCCACAGGGACGAGGTTCACCCCTCCACTTT. Protein sequence: CAWSPQGRGSPLHF.

The chain recombines TRBV4-1 with TRBJ2-5; TRBD2 aligns across 7 bases. The CDR3 loop spans 14 amino acids. The V segment lost 3 bases and the J segment 4 bases; nucleotides outside the gene matches: 5. The V gene's germline CDR1 is MGHRA and CDR2 YSYEKL. The CDR3 coding sequence is TGCGCCAGCAGCCATGCACTAGCGAGAGAGACCCAGTACTTC. This codes for CASSHALARETQYF.